The text below deals with one TCR beta chain. Its antigen is unknown. The data stem from a study of cytomegalovirus exposure and HLA in healthy donors. Overall study findings and caveats: Most TCRs appeared rarely, but some public TCRs recurred in many donors. A missense variant in DCLRE1C was later tied to TCR beta V- and J-gene trimming. In vitro work confirmed that a few CMV-associated chains recognize CMV antigens. The classifier reportedly diagnosed cytomegalovirus status with high specificity and sensitivity.

The CDR3 has 17 amino acids. V lost 1 base, J lost 3 bases, and 12 bases stayed unmatched. The germline gives CDR1 MGHRA, CDR2 YSYEKL. The PCR had 60 Vbeta and 13 Jbeta primers. Clones were sequenced by immunoSEQ multiplex PCR, and TCRdb holds only the in-frame ones, with some missing. The sample records about 110,000 clones, roughly 80% being singletons. The chain has TRBV4-1 and TRBJ2-7, with 7 bases aligning to TRBD2. The sample taken for sequencing was PBMCs. The clonotype comes from a woman aged 25 to 39 in good health and CMV-seronegative. CDR3 sequence (DNA): TGCGCCAGCAGCCAAGGCGTTAGGCTAGCGGAAATCTACGAGCAGTACTTC. The encoded protein is CASSQGVRLAEIYEQYF.